One sample yielded the 18 T cell receptor beta chains listed below, sequenced in a study of read filtering for tumor transcriptome and immune sequencing. The library was built from approximately 400 ng RNA with molecular barcoded adaptors for alpha/delta and beta/gamma chains. A single record per CDR3 protein comes from TCRdb applying MiXCR to the reads. The sample includes more than 55,000 distinct CDR3 sequences, roughly 18% of them seen just once. The sample was a population of CD138-negative cells sorted from bone marrow. These TCRs come from a donor at least 40 years old with multiple myeloma.

This clonotype occurred a few times. This chain links TRBV6-6 with TRBJ2-1, with D possibly matching TRBD2 (6 bases). CDR1 is MNHNY, CDR2 SVGAGI, per germline (reference sequence). The CDR3 totals 14 residues. Trimming took 5 bases from V and 8 from J, leaving 16 bases between them. The CDR3 DNA is TGTGCCAGCAGTCCAGGGAGGTCGGGGGATGAGCAGTTCTTC. This gives the protein CASSPGRSGDEQFF.

In its sample, this clonotype was seen many times. V is TRBV6-2 or TRBV6-3 and J is TRBJ2-7, with a tentative D call TRBD2 (6 bases). The CDR3 sequence is 12 residues long. Germline V gene data show CDR1 as MNHEY and CDR2 as SVGEGT. Trimming took off 11 bases at V and 3 bases at J, with 14 bases between the two ends. Here the CDR3 reads CAAGGEYYEQYF. For the CDR3, the DNA is TGTGCCGCCGGCGGGGAGTACTACGAGCAGTACTTC.

This clonotype was observed once. This clone may be a read error of a much larger clone one base away. The chain joins TRBV20-1 to TRBJ2-7, with 7 bases lining up with TRBD1. The germline CDR1 and CDR2 sequences are DFQATT and SNEGSKA (reference sequence). The CDR3 has 15 residues. Trimming at V came to 0 bases and at J to 6 bases, leaving 11 bases not matched to a gene. CDR3 sequence: CSARDVVDRDSEQYF. In nucleotides, the CDR3 is TGCAGTGCTAGAGATGTGGTAGACAGGGACAGCGAGCAGTACTTC.

In regard to this clonotype: This may be a read error, as it is one base from a much larger clone. V usage is TRBV7-3 and J usage is TRBJ2-5; TRBD2 is a possible D gene (5 bases). The CDR3 loop spans 14 amino acids. Germline lookup yields CDR1 SGHTA and CDR2 FQGTGA. Trimming took off 7 bases at V and 0 bases at J, with 12 bases between the two ends. CDR3 nucleotides: TGTGCCAGCACCGGGAACAATAACCAAGAGACCCAGTACTTC. Translation gives CASTGNNNQETQYF.

This clonotype was detected once. A read error may be the cause here, since a much bigger clone is one base away. This rearrangement joins TRBV20-1 to TRBJ2-3; tentatively, D is TRBD2 (5 bases). The CDR3 spans 15 residues. CDR1 is DFQATT, CDR2 SNEGSKA, per germline (reference sequence). The CDR3 sequence: CSAIMSAGITATQYF. In DNA form, the CDR3 reads TGCAGTGCTATCATGTCGGCGGGCATCACAGCTACGCAGTATTTT.

This clonotype has a count of ten or more. The chain employs TRBV20-1 and TRBJ2-7; maybe TRBD2 (6 bases). The V and J ends lost 7 bases and 0 bases respectively, with 13 bases between them. The CDR3 spans 13 residues. Germline V gene sequence: CDR1 DFQATT, CDR2 SNEGSKA (reference sequence). CDR3 sequence reads: CSVQAGASYEQYF. The CDR3 coding sequence is TGCAGTGTTCAAGCGGGCGCCTCCTACGAGCAGTACTTC.

Ten or more counts support this clonotype. The chain couples TRBV2 to TRBJ2-5; D possibly corresponds to TRBD1 (6 bases). This CDR3 has 13 residues. Germline loops: CDR1 SNHLY, CDR2 FYNNEI. The ends were cut back, 9 bases at V and 2 bases at J, with 13 bases in the middle. The CDR3 DNA sequence: TGTGCCAGAGGACAGCTCGGACAAGAGACCCAGTACTTC. Translation gives CARGQLGQETQYF.

This clonotype was detected ten times or more. The V and J genes are TRBV28 and TRBJ2-2; D not certain. The germline V and J ends were trimmed by 9 bases and 8 bases, with 7 bases remaining between them. Germline V lookup: CDR1 MDHEN, CDR2 SYDVKM. The CDR3 loop spans 10 amino acids. The CDR3 DNA follows: TGTGCCAGTGGTCTAGGGGAGCTGTTTTTT. Amino acids: CASGLGELFF. Full variable domain (outside the CDR3, taken from reference TRBV28 and TRBJ2-2): DVKVTQSSRYLVKRTGEKVFLECVQDMDHENMFWYRQDPGLGLRLIYFSYDVKMKEKGDIPEGYSVSREKKERFSLILESASTNQTSMYLCASGLGELFFGEGSRLTVL.

This clonotype was observed at least ten times. The chain links TRBV3-1 to TRBJ2-5; perhaps D is TRBD1 or TRBD2 (6 bases each). V lost 5 bases to trimming and J lost 5 bases, with 12 bases between them. Germline values: CDR1 LGHDT, CDR2 YNNKEL (reference sequence). The CDR3 is 13 amino acids. CDR3 region: CASSTQGRETQYF. CDR3 sequence (DNA): TGTGCCAGCAGCACCCAGGGGAGGGAGACCCAGTACTTC.

Ten or more counts support this clonotype. The chain carries TRBV5-1 and TRBJ1-1; D may be TRBD1 (5 bases). Trimming left V 2 bases short and J 0 bases short, with 8 bases between. Germline lookup yields CDR1 SGHRS and CDR2 YFSETQ. The CDR3 length is 14 residues. The CDR3 region is CASSLGTLNTEAFF. The CDR3 DNA reads as TGCGCCAGCAGCTTAGGGACCCTGAACACTGAAGCTTTCTTT.

This clonotype showed up many times. The chain couples TRBV5-6 to TRBJ2-3; D is perhaps TRBD1 (5 bases). CDR1 is SGHDT, CDR2 YYEEEE, per germline. The V and J ends lost 3 bases and 7 bases respectively, with 12 bases between them. CDR3 size: 13 residues. DNA of the CDR3: TGTGCCAGCAGCTCCTCGACAGCCTATACGCAGTATTTT. Amino acid sequence: CASSSSTAYTQYF.

This clonotype was recorded at least ten times. The chain carries TRBV29-1 and TRBJ2-7; weak D call: TRBD1 (6 bases). Germline loops: CDR1 SQVTM, CDR2 ANQGSEA. V was shortened by 8 bases and J by 7 bases, with 15 bases between the two germline ends. CDR3 length equals 11 residues. CDR3 in DNA: TGCAGCTTCACAGGGTACGGAGAGCAGTACTTC. It is translated as CSFTGYGEQYF.

This clonotype occurred many times. V is TRBV7-9 and J is TRBJ2-1; possibly TRBD2 for D (5 bases). V was trimmed by 3 bases and J by 3 bases, leaving 12 bases between them. Germline V gene lookup returns CDR1 SEHNR and CDR2 FQNEAQ (reference sequence). CDR3 size: 15 residues. In DNA, the CDR3 is TGTGCCAGCAGCTTTGATGAGGGCTACTACAATGAGCAGTTCTTC. Its translation: CASSFDEGYYNEQFF.

There are many counts of this clonotype. The chain uses TRBV4-1 and TRBJ2-4; 7 bases fit TRBD1. CDR1 and CDR2 (germline): MGHRA, YSYEKL. This CDR3 spans 16 amino acids. After removal of 1 base from V and 1 base from J, the junction contained 4 bases not matched to a gene. CDR3 sequence reads: CASSQGQGLAKNIQYF. For the CDR3, the DNA is TGCGCCAGCAGCCAAGGACAGGGTTTGGCCAAAAACATTCAGTACTTC.

This clonotype was recorded at least ten times. The V call is TRBV28, the J call TRBJ2-3, with D possibly matching TRBD2 (6 bases). This CDR3 spans 12 amino acids. The V gene's germline CDR1 is MDHEN and CDR2 SYDVKM. V gave up 3 bases and J gave up 9 bases, with 10 bases separating them. DNA for the CDR3: TGTGCCAGCAGTTTGGGCGGGAAAACGCAGTATTTT. Its translation: CASSLGGKTQYF.

By sample fraction, this clonotype is medium-sized. The gene calls are TRBV5-1 and TRBJ2-1, with 7 nucleotides matching TRBD2. CDR3 length: 13 residues. Unmatched junction bases numbered 6, after V lost 3 bases and J lost 9 bases. Germline-derived CDR1 and CDR2 are SGHRS and YFSETQ. CDR3 protein: CASSSWGGSEQFF. CDR3 bases: TGCGCCAGCAGCTCCTGGGGGGGATCTGAGCAGTTCTTC.

A remark on this clonotype: A read error may produce the germline difference seen at one junction end. The chain employs TRBV7-9 and TRBJ1-6, with D hard to call. CDR1 is SEHNR and CDR2 is FQNEAQ in the germline V gene (reference sequence). The CDR3 runs to 12 residues. CDR3 region: CASSFENFRTFF. In DNA, the CDR3 is TGTGCTAGCAGCTTTGAGAATTTTCGGACTTTCTTT.

This clonotype was seen ten or more times. The chain uses TRBV7-8 and TRBJ1-1, with 7 bases identical to TRBD1. This CDR3 has 16 amino acids. Unmatched junction bases numbered 10, after V lost 5 bases and J lost 1 base. Germline V gene data show CDR1 as SGHVS and CDR2 as FQNEAQ. CDR3 coding DNA: TGTGCCAGCAGCGACCAACAGGGGAAGGGGAACACTGAAGCTTTCTTT. Its translation: CASSDQQGKGNTEAFF.